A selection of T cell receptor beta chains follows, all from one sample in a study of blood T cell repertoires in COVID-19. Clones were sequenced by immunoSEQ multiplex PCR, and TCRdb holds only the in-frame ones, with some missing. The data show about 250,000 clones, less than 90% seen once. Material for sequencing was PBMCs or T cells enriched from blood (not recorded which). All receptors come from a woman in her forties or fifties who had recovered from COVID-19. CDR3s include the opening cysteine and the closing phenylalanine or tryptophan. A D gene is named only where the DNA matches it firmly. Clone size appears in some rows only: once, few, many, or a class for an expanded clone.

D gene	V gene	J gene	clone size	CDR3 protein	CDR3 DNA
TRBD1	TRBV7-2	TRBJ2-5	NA	CASSSSSGTGRETQYF	TGTGCCAGCAGCTCTAGCTCCGGGACAGGGAGAGAGACCCAGTACTTC
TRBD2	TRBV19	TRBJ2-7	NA	CASSTLAAGSYEQYF	TGTGCCAGTAGTACCCTAGCGGCGGGCTCCTACGAGCAGTACTTC
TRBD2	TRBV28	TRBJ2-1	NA	CASSLGGRALYEQFF	TGTGCCAGCAGTTTAGGCGGGAGGGCCCTCTATGAGCAGTTCTTC
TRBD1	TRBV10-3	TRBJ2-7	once	CAISEAGQVGEQYF	TGTGCCATCAGTGAGGCGGGACAGGTTGGCGAGCAGTACTTC
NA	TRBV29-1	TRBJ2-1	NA	CSVALQSNEQFF	TGCAGCGTTGCGCTGCAGTCCAATGAGCAGTTCTTC
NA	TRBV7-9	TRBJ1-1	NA	CASSLVGGSTEAFF	TGTGCCAGCAGCTTAGTCGGGGGGAGTACTGAAGCTTTCTTT
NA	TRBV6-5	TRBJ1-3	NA	CASSYGTGGNTIYF	TGTGCCAGCAGTTACGGAACAGGGGGAAACACCATATATTTT
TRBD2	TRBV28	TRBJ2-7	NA	CASSLFPGTRRYEQYF	TGTGCCAGCAGTTTATTCCCCGGGACTAGACGCTACGAGCAGTACTTC
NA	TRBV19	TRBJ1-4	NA	CASSTGTTNEKLFF	TGTGCCAGTTCTACAGGGACAACTAATGAAAAACTGTTTTTT
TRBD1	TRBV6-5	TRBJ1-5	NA	CASRQEQGPQPQHF	TGTGCCAGCAGGCAAGAACAGGGGCCCCAGCCCCAGCATTTT
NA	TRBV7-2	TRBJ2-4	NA	CASSLASKNIQYF	TGTGCCAGCAGCTTAGCCTCGAAAAACATTCAGTACTTC
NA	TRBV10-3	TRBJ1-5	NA	CAISPEAGGQPQHF	TGTGCCATCAGTCCCGAAGCCGGGGGACAGCCCCAGCATTTT
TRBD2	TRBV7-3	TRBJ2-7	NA	CASSLSTSGKYEQYF	TGTGCCAGCAGCTTATCGACTAGCGGGAAATACGAGCAGTACTTC
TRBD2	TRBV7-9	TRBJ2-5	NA	CASSLVVLAGSETQYF	TGTGCCAGCAGCTTAGTAGTACTAGCGGGGAGCGAGACCCAGTACTTC
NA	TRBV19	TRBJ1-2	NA	CASSPGGLYNGGYTF	TGTGCCAGTAGCCCCGGGGGACTTTATAACGGTGGCTACACCTTC
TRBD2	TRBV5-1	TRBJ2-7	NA	CASGVSGSPHEQYF	TGCGCCAGCGGGGTCAGCGGGAGTCCCCACGAGCAGTACTTC
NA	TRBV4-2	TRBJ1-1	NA	CASSPPEGGRENTEAFF	TGTGCCAGCAGCCCCCCAGAGGGTGGTCGGGAAAACACTGAAGCTTTCTTT
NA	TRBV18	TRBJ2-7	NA	CASSGPGTQVVLGEQYF	TGTGCCAGCTCAGGACCCGGGACTCAGGTGGTATTAGGAGAGCAGTACTTC
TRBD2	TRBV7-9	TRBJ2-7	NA	CASRPQPLAEARSYEQYF	TGTGCCAGCAGGCCCCAACCACTAGCGGAGGCCCGATCCTACGAGCAGTACTTC
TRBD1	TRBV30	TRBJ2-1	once	CAWSRDSYNEQFF	TGTGCCTGGAGTCGGGACAGCTACAATGAGCAGTTCTTC
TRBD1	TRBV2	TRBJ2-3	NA	CASSYRGRGTDTQYF	TGTGCCAGCAGTTACAGGGGGCGAGGCACAGATACGCAGTATTTT
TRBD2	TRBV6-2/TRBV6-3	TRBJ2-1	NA	CASSVLAAIYNEQFF	TGTGCCAGCAGCGTGCTAGCGGCGATATACAATGAGCAGTTCTTC
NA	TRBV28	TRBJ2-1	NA	CASSLQQTYNEQFF	TGTGCCAGCAGTTTGCAACAGACCTACAATGAGCAGTTCTTC
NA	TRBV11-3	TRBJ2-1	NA	CASSTRTDSYNEQFF	TGTGCCAGCAGCACACGAACCGACAGCTACAATGAGCAGTTCTTC
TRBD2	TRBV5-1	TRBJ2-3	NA	CASSLSGSSTDTQYF	TGCGCCAGCAGCTTAAGCGGGAGTAGCACAGATACGCAGTATTTT
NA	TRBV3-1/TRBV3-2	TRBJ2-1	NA	CASSLLRGNEQFF	TGTGCCAGCAGTCTTTTACGGGGGAATGAGCAGTTCTTC
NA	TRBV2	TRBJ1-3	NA	CASRGVNSGNTIYF	TGTGCCAGCAGGGGAGTGAACTCTGGAAACACCATATATTTT
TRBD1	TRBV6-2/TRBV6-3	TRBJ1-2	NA	CASSRNRGPFPYGYTF	TGTGCCAGCAGCCGTAACAGGGGGCCTTTTCCCTATGGCTACACCTTC
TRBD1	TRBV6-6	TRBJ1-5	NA	CASSPQRLPDRDWSNQPQHF	TGTGCCAGCAGTCCCCAAAGACTGCCTGACAGGGATTGGAGCAATCAGCCCCAGCATTTT
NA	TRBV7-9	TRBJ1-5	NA	CASSFGGGGRQPQHF	TGTGCCAGCAGCTTCGGCGGGGGGGGAAGGCAGCCCCAGCATTTT
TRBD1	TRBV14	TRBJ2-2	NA	CASRETGQGNSGELFF	TGTGCCAGCAGGGAAACGGGACAGGGCAATTCCGGGGAGCTGTTTTTT
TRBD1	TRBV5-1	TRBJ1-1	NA	CASSPTTGGRAEAFF	TGCGCCAGCAGCCCAACGACAGGGGGGAGGGCTGAAGCTTTCTTT
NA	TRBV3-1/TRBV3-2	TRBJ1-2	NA	CASSLNYGYTF	TGTGCCAGCAGCCTAAACTATGGCTACACCTTC
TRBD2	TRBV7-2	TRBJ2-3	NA	CASSLAGGRGPDTQYF	TGTGCCAGCAGCTTAGCCGGCGGGAGGGGCCCGGATACGCAGTATTTT
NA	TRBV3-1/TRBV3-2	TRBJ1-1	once	CASSPALGVEDTEAFF	TGTGCCAGCAGCCCTGCCTTGGGTGTCGAGGACACTGAAGCTTTCTTT
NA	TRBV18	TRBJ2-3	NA	CASSPLLGDTQYF	TGTGCCAGCTCACCCCTACTCGGAGATACGCAGTATTTT
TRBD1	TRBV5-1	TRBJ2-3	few	CASSGQGFGTDTQYF	TGCGCCAGCAGCGGACAGGGATTCGGCACAGATACGCAGTATTTT
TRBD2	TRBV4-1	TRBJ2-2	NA	CASSQDPRLAAELFF	TGCGCCAGCAGCCAAGACCCCCGACTAGCCGCGGAGCTGTTTTTT
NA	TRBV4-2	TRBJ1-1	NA	CASSQEQGRGTEAFF	TGTGCCAGCAGCCAAGAACAGGGAAGGGGTACTGAAGCTTTCTTT
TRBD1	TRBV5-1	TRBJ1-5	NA	CASSLDGTGTQPQHF	TGCGCCAGCAGCTTGGACGGGACAGGGACGCAGCCCCAGCATTTT
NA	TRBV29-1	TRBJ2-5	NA	CSARELALRGHFQEAQYF	TGCAGCGCTCGAGAACTAGCCCTCAGAGGTCATTTTCAAGAGGCCCAGTACTTC
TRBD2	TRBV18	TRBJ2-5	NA	CASSPNPGPASGAQETQYF	TGTGCCAGCTCACCGAATCCAGGGCCCGCTAGCGGGGCCCAAGAGACCCAGTACTTC
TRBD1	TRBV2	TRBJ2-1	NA	CASGDRGKDEQFF	TGTGCCAGCGGGGACAGGGGAAAGGATGAGCAGTTCTTC
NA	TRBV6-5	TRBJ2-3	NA	CASSYTKGGDTQYF	TGTGCCAGCAGTTACACAAAAGGAGGGGATACGCAGTATTTT
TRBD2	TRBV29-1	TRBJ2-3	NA	CSAARTSGHTSTDTQYF	TGCAGCGCCGCCCGGACTAGCGGTCATACTAGCACAGATACGCAGTATTTT
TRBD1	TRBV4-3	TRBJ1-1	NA	CASSQDRDRGAFF	TGCGCCAGCAGCCAAGACCGGGACAGGGGAGCTTTCTTT
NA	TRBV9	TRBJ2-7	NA	CASSGTESYEQYF	TGTGCCAGCAGCGGGACAGAATCTTACGAGCAGTACTTC